What follows are 13 T cell receptor beta chains derived from one specimen sequenced in a study of vaccination and CD4 T cells after COVID-19 (dated by TCRdb to between 2021 and 2022). Antigen specificity for these receptors is unknown. To prepare the library, PCR was applied. TCRdb lists the instrument as Illumina iSeq 100. DNA from cultured CD4+ T cells underwent TCR sequencing with the Oncomine TCR Beta short-read assay at the Johns Hopkins FTIC core. The public sequencing data were trimmed at Q25 with fastp and processed into clonotypes with MiXCR by TCRdb, which kept only in-frame beta chains. Entries that share a CDR3 protein sequence are merged under the most common genes and DNA. In all, the sample holds 10,000 to 13,000 distinct CDR3 sequences, and under 85% of those were seen once. Approximately 20% of the sample lies in the top ten. Reading the label with the study, this specimen's treatment or condition is: roughly 10-day PBMC culture with coronavirus spike peptide pools or control peptides (ViraFEST assay).

The specimen was CD4+ T cells from blood, cultured in vitro. These receptors were collected from a human donor who had recovered from COVID-19.

CDR3 protein: CASSPPFGTAIYNEQFF. CDR3 nucleotides: TGTGCCAGCTCACCACCCTTTGGGACAGCAATCTACAATGAGCAGTTCTTC. The chain employs TRBV18 and TRBJ2-1, with TRBD1 identical over 7 bases. From germline, CDR1 is KGHSH and CDR2 LQKENI. CDR3 size: 17 residues. Germline trimming cut 0 bases from V and 3 bases from J; bases unmatched to any gene: 8. Looking up the rest from reference TRBV18 and TRBJ2-1 gives the full variable domain: NAGVMQNPRHLVRRRGQEARLRCSPMKGHSHVYWYRQLPEEGLKFMVYLQKENIIDESGMPKERFSAEFPKEGPSILRIQQVVRGDSAAYFCASSPPFGTAIYNEQFFGPGTRLTVL.

V is TRBV10-2 and J is TRBJ2-1; 7 bases agree with TRBD2. Germline lookup yields CDR1 WSHSY and CDR2 SAAADI. The CDR3 extends over 15 amino acids. Unmatched junction bases numbered 7, after V lost 6 bases and J lost 2 bases. CDR3 DNA sequence: TGCGCCAGCAGAGAAGCGGGATCTACCTACAATGAGCAGTTCTTC. This sequence encodes CASREAGSTYNEQFF.

The chain combines TRBV6-1 with TRBJ1-6; D perhaps matches TRBD1 (6 bases). Germline V lookup: CDR1 MNHNS, CDR2 SASEGT. This CDR3 spans 17 amino acids. Between the trimmed V and J ends, which lost 7 bases and 0 bases, there was a span of 16 bases. The CDR3 sequence: CASTLGGGGSYNSPLHF. The CDR3 coding sequence is TGTGCCAGCACCCTGGGGGGGGGCGGCTCCTATAATTCACCCCTCCACTTT.

This sequence joins TRBV7-2 and TRBJ2-3; D is perhaps TRBD1 (6 bases). V lost 2 bases, J lost 10 bases, and 16 bases lay in between. The CDR3 extends over 14 amino acids. CDR1 SGHTA and CDR2 FQGNSA come from the germline V gene. CDR3 residues: CASSLTTLTGSQYF. The CDR3 region has the DNA TGTGCCAGCAGCTTAACGACCCTCACAGGGTCGCAGTATTTT.

V is TRBV20-1 and J is TRBJ2-7; 10 bases line up with TRBD2. CDR3 size: 15 residues. Trimming removed 0 bases from V and 2 bases from J; junction bases left unmatched: 4. The germline V gene has CDR1 DFQATT and CDR2 SNEGSKA (reference sequence). The CDR3 DNA follows: TGCAGTGCTAGAGATGGGACTAGCGTGACCTACGAGCAGTACTTC. Translated, it gives CSARDGTSVTYEQYF.

Here the CDR3 reads CASSLLNIQYF. CDR3 coding DNA: TGTGCCAGCAGTCTGTTAAACATTCAGTACTTC. J is TRBJ2-4 and V is TRBV28; no definite D call. V shed 5 bases and J shed 6 bases, with 5 bases lying between them. Germline CDR1 is MDHEN and CDR2 is SYDVKM. The CDR3 length is 11 residues.

This clonotype was detected once. The rearrangement joins TRBV20-1 to TRBJ1-1; perhaps TRBD1 as D (5 bases). The CDR3 loop spans 13 amino acids. The V gene lost 5 bases and the J gene lost 7 bases, with 17 bases spanning the gap. Germline V gives CDR1 DFQATT, CDR2 SNEGSKA (reference sequence). The CDR3, as DNA: TGCAGTGCTGGGGGGGGACGCCCGGGTGAAGCTTTCTTT. This codes for CSAGGGRPGEAFF.

This clonotype counts as medium-sized. The chain is built from TRBV7-9 and TRBJ1-1, with 12 bases that match TRBD1. From germline, CDR1 is SEHNR and CDR2 FQNEAQ (reference sequence). The V gene end was trimmed by 2 bases and the J gene end by 11 bases; junction bases not matched to a gene: 3. This CDR3 has 13 amino acids. DNA for the CDR3: TGTGCCAGCAGCTTACTGGGACAGGGGGCGGCTTTCTTT. It yields the protein CASSLLGQGAAFF.

This clonotype was recorded once. This sequence joins TRBV20-1 and TRBJ1-5, with D tentatively TRBD1 (5 bases). Trimming pared 3 bases from V and 2 bases from J, leaving 14 bases between. The CDR3 runs to 15 residues. CDR1 and CDR2 (germline): DFQATT, SNEGSKA (reference sequence). The CDR3 region is CSARMTLGGNQPQHF. The CDR3 DNA follows: TGCAGTGCTAGGATGACCCTGGGGGGCAATCAGCCCCAGCATTTT.

V gene TRBV19 combines with J gene TRBJ2-5; TRBD1 agrees at 9 bases. Germline V gene data show CDR1 as LNHDA and CDR2 as SQIVND (reference sequence). This CDR3 contains 18 residues. The trim removed 3 bases at V and 1 base at J, leaving 12 bases unmatched. CDR3 protein: CASSMEIGGQGRQETQYF. The CDR3 DNA follows: TGTGCCAGTAGTATGGAGATCGGGGGACAGGGCCGCCAAGAGACCCAGTACTTC.

In its sample, this clonotype was seen once. The CDR3 coding sequence is TGTGCCAGCAGCCGACAGGGGAGGACTGAAGCTTTCTTT. Translation gives CASSRQGRTEAFF. The rearrangement links TRBV5-3 to TRBJ1-1; 8 bases map to TRBD1. TRBV5-3 belongs to the ORF category, with a function that is uncertain. V was pared by 8 bases and J by 5 bases, with 8 bases of the junction left unmatched. CDR3 length equals 13 residues.

This sequence joins TRBV7-9 and TRBJ2-5; possible D gene TRBD1, 6 bases. CDR1 SEHNR and CDR2 FQNEAQ come from the germline V gene (reference sequence). CDR3 length: 14 amino acids. Deletions cut 2 bases from V and 4 bases from J, with 11 bases between. The CDR3 nucleotides are TGTGCCAGCAGCTTAAATGGGGGCTTAGAGACCCAGTACTTC. Translation gives CASSLNGGLETQYF.

The genes are TRBV28 and TRBJ1-2, with 9 positions matching TRBD1. The germline V gene encodes CDR1 MDHEN and CDR2 SYDVKM. The V and J ends lost 3 bases and 8 bases, in that order; junction bases with no gene match: 4. There are 13 residues in the CDR3. CDR3 nucleotides: TGTGCCAGCAGTTTGGGACAGGGATACGGCTACACCTTC. Its protein is CASSLGQGYGYTF.